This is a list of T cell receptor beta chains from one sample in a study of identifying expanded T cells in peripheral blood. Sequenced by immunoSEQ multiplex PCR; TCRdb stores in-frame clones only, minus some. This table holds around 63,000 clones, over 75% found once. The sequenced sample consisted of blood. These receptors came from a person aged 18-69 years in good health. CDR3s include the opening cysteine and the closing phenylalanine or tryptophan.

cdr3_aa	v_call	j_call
CASSYSLKSYEQYF	TRBV6-6	TRBJ2-7
CASRGTAYATNEKLFF	TRBV27	TRBJ1-4
CASSLTPVQSYEQYF	TRBV5-6	TRBJ2-7
CASSDTSNYGYTF	TRBV6-4	TRBJ1-2
CAIRSSGGYNEQFF	TRBV10-3	TRBJ2-1
CASARPGSSRELFF	TRBV5-1	TRBJ2-2
CASSPGTAILNTEAFF	TRBV11-2	TRBJ1-1
CASSLWRGTDTQYF	TRBV7-6	TRBJ2-3
CASSDATGTADTQYF	TRBV6-4	TRBJ2-3
CASSFLLGSSDGYTF	TRBV28	TRBJ1-2
CAWSVTGGAQYF	TRBV30	TRBJ2-7
CASSVAGGPDTQYF	TRBV6-4	TRBJ2-3
CASSSGAGFLPDTQYF	TRBV5-1	TRBJ2-3
CASSNLTIWEDDNQPQHF	TRBV21-1	TRBJ1-5
CASSVERRGSYNEQFF	TRBV9	TRBJ2-1
CARSLQGSGNTIYF	TRBV5-3	TRBJ1-3
CATSRVQVQETQYF	TRBV15	TRBJ2-5
CATLGTGSWDTEAFF	TRBV2	TRBJ1-1
CASSLAPTGTDSYNEQFF	TRBV5-1	TRBJ2-1
CASSLRTGLAGNIQYF	TRBV27	TRBJ2-4
CASSELIGDHSGNTIYF	TRBV6-1	TRBJ1-3
CAWGQSNEQFF	TRBV30	TRBJ2-1
CASSIGEEQYF	TRBV19	TRBJ2-7
CASSDAGTNTQYF	TRBV10-1	TRBJ2-3
CASSAEGAGANVLTF	TRBV6-5	TRBJ2-6
CASSPPGLRGYTF	TRBV7-9	TRBJ1-2
CASSPEWANEKLFF	TRBV18	TRBJ1-4
CASSGTTNTGELFF	TRBV5-6	TRBJ2-2
CASSPNMNTEAFF	TRBV18	TRBJ1-1
CASSLARGAYNEQFF	TRBV11-2	TRBJ2-1